This T cell receptor beta chain was obtained from a study of cytomegalovirus exposure and HLA in healthy donors. Whole-study results and caveats: Later analysis suggested links between common viral pathogens and several top significant clusters. Differences between HLA loci emerged in a later analysis of TCR association rates, with DRB1 most and HLA-C fewest. Roughly uniform depth of sequencing across donors was assumed in presence/absence analyses.

A word on this clone: The antigen is unknown.

PCR was performed using 60 Vbeta and 13 Jbeta primers. Per the study methods: Later work found approximately 87 million unique TCR beta chains, with 9 million to 13 million shared. TCRdb's table, derived via immunoSEQ multiplex PCR, lists solely in-frame clones and lacks some. For V, J and clone size, that table is used; D and trimming come from the DNA. The data hold about 87,000 clones, with over 70% observed a single time. Specimen: PBMCs. The receptor was isolated from a man aged 25-45 years in good health and CMV-seropositive.

The CDR3 DNA reads TGTGCCAGCAGCCCCCTGGGGGGAACCACCGGGGAGCTGTTTTTT. Residues: CASSPLGGTTGELFF. The J gene is TRBJ2-2, the V gene TRBV9; weak D call: TRBD2 (6 bases). Per germline, CDR1 SGDLS and CDR2 YYNGEE. Trimming shortened V by 4 bases and J by 4 bases, and 14 bases separated the two germline ends. The CDR3 has 15 amino acids.